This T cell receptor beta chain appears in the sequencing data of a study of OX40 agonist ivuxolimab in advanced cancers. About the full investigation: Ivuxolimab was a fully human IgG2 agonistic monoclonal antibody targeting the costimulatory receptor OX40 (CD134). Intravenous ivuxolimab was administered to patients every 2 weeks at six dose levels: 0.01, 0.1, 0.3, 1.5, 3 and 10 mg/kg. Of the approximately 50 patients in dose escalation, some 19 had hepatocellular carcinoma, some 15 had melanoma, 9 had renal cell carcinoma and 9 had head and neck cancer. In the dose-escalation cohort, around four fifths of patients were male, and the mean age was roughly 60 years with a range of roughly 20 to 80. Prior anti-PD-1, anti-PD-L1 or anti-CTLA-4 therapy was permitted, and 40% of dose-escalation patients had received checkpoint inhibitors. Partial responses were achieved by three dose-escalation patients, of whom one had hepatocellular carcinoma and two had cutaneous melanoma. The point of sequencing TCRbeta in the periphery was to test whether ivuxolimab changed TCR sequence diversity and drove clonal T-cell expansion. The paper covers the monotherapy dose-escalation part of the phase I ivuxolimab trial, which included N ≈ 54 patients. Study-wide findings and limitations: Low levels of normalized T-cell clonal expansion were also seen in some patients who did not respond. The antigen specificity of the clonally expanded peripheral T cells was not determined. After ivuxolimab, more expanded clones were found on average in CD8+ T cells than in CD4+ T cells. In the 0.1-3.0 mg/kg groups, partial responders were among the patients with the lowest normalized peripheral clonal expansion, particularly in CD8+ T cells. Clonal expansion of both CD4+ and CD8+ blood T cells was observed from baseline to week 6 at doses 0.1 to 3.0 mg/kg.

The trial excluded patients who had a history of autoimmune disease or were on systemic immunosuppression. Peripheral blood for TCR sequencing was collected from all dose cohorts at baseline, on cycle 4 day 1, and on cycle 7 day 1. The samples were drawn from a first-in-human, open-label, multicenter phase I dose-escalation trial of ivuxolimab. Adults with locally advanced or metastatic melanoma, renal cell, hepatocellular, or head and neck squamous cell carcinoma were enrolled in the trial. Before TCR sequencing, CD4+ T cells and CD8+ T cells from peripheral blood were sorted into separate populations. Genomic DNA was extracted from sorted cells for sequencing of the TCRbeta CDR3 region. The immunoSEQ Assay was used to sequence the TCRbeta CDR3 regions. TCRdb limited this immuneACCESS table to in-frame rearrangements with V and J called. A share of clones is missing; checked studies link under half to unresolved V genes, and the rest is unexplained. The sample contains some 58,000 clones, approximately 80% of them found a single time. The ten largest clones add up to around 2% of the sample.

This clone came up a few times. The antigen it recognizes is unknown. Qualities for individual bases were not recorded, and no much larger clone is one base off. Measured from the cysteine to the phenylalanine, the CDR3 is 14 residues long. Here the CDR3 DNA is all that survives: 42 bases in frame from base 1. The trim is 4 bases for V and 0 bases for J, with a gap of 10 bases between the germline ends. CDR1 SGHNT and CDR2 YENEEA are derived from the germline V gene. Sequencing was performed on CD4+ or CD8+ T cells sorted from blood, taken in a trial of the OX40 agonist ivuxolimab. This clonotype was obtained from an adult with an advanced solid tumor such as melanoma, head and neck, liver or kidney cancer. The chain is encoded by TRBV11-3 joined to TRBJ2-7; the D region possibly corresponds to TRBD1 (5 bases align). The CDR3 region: CASSSHRSSYEQYF. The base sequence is TGTGCCAGCAGCTCCCACAGGAGCTCCTACGAGCAGTACTTC.